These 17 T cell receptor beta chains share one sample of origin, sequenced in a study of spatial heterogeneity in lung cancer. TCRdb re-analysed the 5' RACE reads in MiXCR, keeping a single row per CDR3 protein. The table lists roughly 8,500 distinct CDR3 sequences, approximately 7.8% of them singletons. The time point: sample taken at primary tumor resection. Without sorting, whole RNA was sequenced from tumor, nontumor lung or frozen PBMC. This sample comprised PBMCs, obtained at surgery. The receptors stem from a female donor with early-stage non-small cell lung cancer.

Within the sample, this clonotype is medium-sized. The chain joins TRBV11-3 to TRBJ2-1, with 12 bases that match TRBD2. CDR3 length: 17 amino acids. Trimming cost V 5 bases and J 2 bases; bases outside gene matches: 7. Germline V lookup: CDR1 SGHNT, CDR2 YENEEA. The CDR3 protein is CASSPTSGSSTYNEQFF. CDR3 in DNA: TGTGCCAGCAGCCCGACTAGCGGGAGCTCTACCTACAATGAGCAGTTCTTC.

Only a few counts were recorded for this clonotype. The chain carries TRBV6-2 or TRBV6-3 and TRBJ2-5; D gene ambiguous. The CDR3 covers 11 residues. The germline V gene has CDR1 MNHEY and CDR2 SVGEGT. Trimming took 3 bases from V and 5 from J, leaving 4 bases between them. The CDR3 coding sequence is TGTGCCAGCAGTTATGGCGAGACCCAGTACTTC. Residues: CASSYGETQYF.

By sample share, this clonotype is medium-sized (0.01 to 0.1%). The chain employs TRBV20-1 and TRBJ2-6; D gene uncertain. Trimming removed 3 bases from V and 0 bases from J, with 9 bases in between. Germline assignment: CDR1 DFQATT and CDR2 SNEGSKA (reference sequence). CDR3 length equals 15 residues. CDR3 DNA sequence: TGCAGTGCTAGCGGAACCCACTCTGGGGCCAACGTCCTGACTTTC. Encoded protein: CSASGTHSGANVLTF.

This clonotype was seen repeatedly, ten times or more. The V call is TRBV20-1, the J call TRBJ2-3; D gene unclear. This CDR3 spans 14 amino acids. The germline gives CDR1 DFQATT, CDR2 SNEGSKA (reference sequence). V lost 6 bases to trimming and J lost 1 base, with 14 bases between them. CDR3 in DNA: TGCAGTGCCCCTAATCCGGAACGCACAGATACGCAGTATTTT. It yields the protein CSAPNPERTDTQYF.

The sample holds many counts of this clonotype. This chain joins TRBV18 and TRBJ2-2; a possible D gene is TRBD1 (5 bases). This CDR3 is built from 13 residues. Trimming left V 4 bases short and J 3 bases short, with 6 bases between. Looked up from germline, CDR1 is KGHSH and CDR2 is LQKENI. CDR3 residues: CASSQQDTGELFF. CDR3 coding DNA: TGTGCCAGCTCACAACAGGACACCGGGGAGCTGTTTTTT.

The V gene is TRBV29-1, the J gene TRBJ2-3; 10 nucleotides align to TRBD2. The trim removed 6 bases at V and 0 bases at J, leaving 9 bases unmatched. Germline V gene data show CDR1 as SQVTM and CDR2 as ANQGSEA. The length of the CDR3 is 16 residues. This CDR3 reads CSVPGTSASSTDTQYF. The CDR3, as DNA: TGCAGCGTACCCGGGACTAGCGCTTCTAGCACAGATACGCAGTATTTT.

The CDR3 loop reads CATAVGQAPFQETQYF. CDR3 DNA sequence: TGTGCCACCGCCGTCGGACAGGCCCCCTTCCAAGAGACCCAGTACTTC. The chain joins TRBV24-1 to TRBJ2-5; TRBD1 agrees at 7 bases. This CDR3 spans 16 amino acids. CDR1 and CDR2 from the germline V gene are KGHDR and SFDVKD. V lost 9 bases to trimming and J lost 1 base; unmatched junction nucleotides: 13.

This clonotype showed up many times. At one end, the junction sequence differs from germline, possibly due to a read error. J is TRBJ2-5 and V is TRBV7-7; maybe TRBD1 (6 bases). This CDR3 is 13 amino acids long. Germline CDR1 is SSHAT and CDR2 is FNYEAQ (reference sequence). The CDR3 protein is CASSLDRQETQYF. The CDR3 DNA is TGTGCTAGCAGCTTAGACAGGCAAGAGACCCAGTACTTC.

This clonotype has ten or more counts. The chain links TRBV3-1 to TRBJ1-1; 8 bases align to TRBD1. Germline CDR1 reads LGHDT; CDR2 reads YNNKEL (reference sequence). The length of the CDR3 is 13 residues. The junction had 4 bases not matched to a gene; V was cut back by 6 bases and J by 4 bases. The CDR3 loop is CASRDRETTEAFF. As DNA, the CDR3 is TGTGCCAGCAGGGACAGGGAGACCACTGAAGCTTTCTTT.

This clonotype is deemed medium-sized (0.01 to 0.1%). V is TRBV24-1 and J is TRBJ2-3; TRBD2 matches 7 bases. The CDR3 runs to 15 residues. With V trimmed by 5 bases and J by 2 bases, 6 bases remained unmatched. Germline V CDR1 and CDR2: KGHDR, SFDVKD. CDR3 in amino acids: CATSVAGRLTDTQYF. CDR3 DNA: TGTGCCACCAGTGTGGCCGGGAGGCTCACAGATACGCAGTATTTT.

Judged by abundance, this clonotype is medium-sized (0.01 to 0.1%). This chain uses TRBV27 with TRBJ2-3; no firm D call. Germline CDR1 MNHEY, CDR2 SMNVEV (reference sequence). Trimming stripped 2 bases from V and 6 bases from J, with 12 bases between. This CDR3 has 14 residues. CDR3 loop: CASSLSEISDTQYF. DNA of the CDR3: TGTGCCAGCAGTTTAAGTGAAATCTCCGATACGCAGTATTTT.

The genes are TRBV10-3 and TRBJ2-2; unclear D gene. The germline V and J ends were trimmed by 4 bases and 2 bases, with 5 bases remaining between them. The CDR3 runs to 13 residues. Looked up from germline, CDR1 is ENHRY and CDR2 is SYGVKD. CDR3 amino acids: CAISGENTGELFF. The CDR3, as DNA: TGTGCCATCAGTGGGGAAAACACCGGGGAGCTGTTTTTT.

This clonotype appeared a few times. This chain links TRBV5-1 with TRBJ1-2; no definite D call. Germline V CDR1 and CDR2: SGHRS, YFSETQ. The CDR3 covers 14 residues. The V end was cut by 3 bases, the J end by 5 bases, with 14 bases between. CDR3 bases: TGCGCCAGCAGCTCTGGCCAGCAAGTGTATGGCTACACCTTC. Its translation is CASSSGQQVYGYTF.

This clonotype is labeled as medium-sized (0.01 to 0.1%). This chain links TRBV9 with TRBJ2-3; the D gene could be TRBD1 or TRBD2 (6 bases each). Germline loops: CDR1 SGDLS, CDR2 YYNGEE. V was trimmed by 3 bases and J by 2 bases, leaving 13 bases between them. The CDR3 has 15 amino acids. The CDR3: CASSASPGATDTQYF. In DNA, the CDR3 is TGTGCCAGCAGCGCCTCCCCGGGGGCCACAGATACGCAGTATTTT. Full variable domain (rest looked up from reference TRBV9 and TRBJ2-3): DSGVTQTPKHLITATGQRVTLRCSPRSGDLSVYWYQQSLDQGLQFLIQYYNGEERAKGNILERFSAQQFPDLHSELNLSSLELGDSALYFCASSASPGATDTQYFGPGTRLTVL.

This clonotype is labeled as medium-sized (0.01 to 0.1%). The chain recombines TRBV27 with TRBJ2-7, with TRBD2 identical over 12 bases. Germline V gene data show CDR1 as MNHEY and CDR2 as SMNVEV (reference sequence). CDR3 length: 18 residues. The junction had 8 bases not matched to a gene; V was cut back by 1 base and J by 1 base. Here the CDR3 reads CASSLLGLAGGPSYEQYF. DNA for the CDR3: TGTGCCAGCAGTTTATTGGGGCTAGCGGGAGGGCCTTCCTACGAGCAGTACTTC.

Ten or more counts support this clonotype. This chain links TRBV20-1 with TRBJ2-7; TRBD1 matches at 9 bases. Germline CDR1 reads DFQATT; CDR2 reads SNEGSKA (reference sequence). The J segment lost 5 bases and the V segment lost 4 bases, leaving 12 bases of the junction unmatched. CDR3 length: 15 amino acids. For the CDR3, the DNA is TGCAGTGCTACATTATCCGGGACAGGGTTTAACGAGCAGTACTTC. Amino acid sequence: CSATLSGTGFNEQYF.

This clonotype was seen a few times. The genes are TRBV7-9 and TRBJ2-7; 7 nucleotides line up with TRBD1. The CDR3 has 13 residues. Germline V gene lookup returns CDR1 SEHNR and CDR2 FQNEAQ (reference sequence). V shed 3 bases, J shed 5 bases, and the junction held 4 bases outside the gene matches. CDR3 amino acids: CASSFGGQNEQYF. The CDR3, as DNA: TGTGCCAGCAGCTTTGGGGGACAGAACGAGCAGTACTTC.